The sequence of this T cell receptor (beta chain) was determined in a study of blood T cell repertoires in COVID-19. Study-level information: The samples span acute and convalescent COVID-19 from the United States, Italy and Spain. From T cells, B-cell-depleted T cells, or PBMCs came the material, which was cDNA or gDNA.

The table came from immunoSEQ multiplex PCR; TCRdb's copy has only in-frame clones and leaves some out. Of hundreds of thousands of clones listed, approximately 86% are singletons. The Seattle site enrolled patients during active infection and followed them longitudinally. Germline CDR1 SGHAT, CDR2 FQNNGV. The CDR3 has 12 amino acids. V gave up 5 bases and J gave up 6 bases, with 7 bases separating them. The clonotype originates from a woman between 65 and 79 years old with COVID-19, enrolled during active disease. Sequences were obtained from peripheral blood. The chain employs TRBV11-2 and TRBJ2-2; D remains ambiguous. The CDR3 region is CASSEFPGELFF. The CDR3 DNA reads TGTGCCAGCAGCGAGTTTCCCGGGGAGCTGTTTTTT.